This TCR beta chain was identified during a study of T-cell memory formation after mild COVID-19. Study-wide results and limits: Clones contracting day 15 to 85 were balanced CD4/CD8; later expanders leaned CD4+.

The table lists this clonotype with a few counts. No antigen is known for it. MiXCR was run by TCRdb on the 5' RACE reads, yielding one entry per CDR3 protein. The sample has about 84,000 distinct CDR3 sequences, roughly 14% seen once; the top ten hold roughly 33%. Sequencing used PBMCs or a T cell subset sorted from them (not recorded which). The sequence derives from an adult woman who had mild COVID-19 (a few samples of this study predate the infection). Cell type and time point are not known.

The CDR3 DNA follows: TGCGCCAGCAGCGGGGCGGTAGAAGCTTTCTTT. Amino acid sequence: CASSGAVEAFF. The V call is TRBV5-1, the J call TRBJ1-1; perhaps TRBD1 as D (5 bases). CDR1 is SGHRS and CDR2 is YFSETQ in the germline V gene. The CDR3 totals 11 residues. V lost 4 bases to trimming and J lost 8 bases, with 9 bases between them.